The next 12 T cell receptor beta chains were all read from a single sample in a study of blood T cell repertoires in COVID-19. TCRdb keeps only in-frame clones here, not all; method: immunoSEQ multiplex PCR. The sample consists of 120,000 or so clones, approximately 80% of them appearing once. The sample was peripheral blood. The receptors were sampled from a man aged 55 to 70 with acute or convalescent COVID-19.

The V and J genes are TRBV11-3 and TRBJ2-3; 12 nucleotides line up with TRBD2. V was pared by 1 base and J by 4 bases, with 3 bases of the junction left unmatched. The CDR3 length is 16 residues. Germline V gene lookup returns CDR1 SGHNT and CDR2 YENEEA. For the CDR3, the DNA is TGTGCCAGCAGCTTAGGACTAGCGGGAGTGGCAGATACGCAGTATTTT. This gives the protein CASSLGLAGVADTQYF.

The chain carries TRBV29-1 and TRBJ1-1, with 8 nucleotides matching TRBD1. The trim removed 6 bases at V and 10 bases at J, leaving 7 bases unmatched. The CDR3 runs to 11 residues. Germline assignment: CDR1 SQVTM and CDR2 ANQGSEA. CDR3: CSVQPGTGAFF. CDR3 DNA sequence: TGCAGCGTCCAACCCGGGACAGGAGCTTTCTTT. Supplemented by reference TRBV29-1 and TRBJ1-1, the full variable domain reads SAVISQKPSRDICQRGTSLTIQCQVDSQVTMMFWYRQQPGQSLTLIATANQGSEATYESGFVIDKFPISRPNLTFSTLTVSNMSPEDSSIYLCSVQPGTGAFFGQGTRLTVV.

The CDR3 region has the DNA TGTGCCACCCAGGGGGTTAATAATTCACCCCTCCACTTT. Its protein product is CATQGVNNSPLHF. The genes are TRBV28 and TRBJ1-6; 7 bases fit TRBD1. The germline V gene encodes CDR1 MDHEN and CDR2 SYDVKM. CDR3 size: 13 residues. The V gene end was trimmed by 10 bases and the J gene end by 5 bases; junction bases not matched to a gene: 5.

The chain is built from TRBV28 and TRBJ1-2; 7 bases agree with TRBD1. V shed 5 bases, J shed 4 bases, and the junction held 16 bases outside the gene matches. Germline lookup yields CDR1 MDHEN and CDR2 SYDVKM. The CDR3 length is 17 residues. CDR3 loop: CASSGFLTGWFGYGYTF. In nucleotides, the CDR3 is TGTGCCAGCAGTGGATTTCTGACAGGGTGGTTCGGCTATGGCTACACCTTC.

V usage is TRBV5-1 and J usage is TRBJ2-1, with a weak D call TRBD2 (5 bases). V was clipped by 5 bases and J by 6 bases, with 15 bases between them. This CDR3 contains 14 residues. Per the germline V gene, CDR1 is SGHRS and CDR2 is YFSETQ. The CDR3 sequence is CASSYGGPSNEQFF. CDR3 DNA: TGCGCCAGCAGTTATGGCGGGCCTTCCAATGAGCAGTTCTTC.

The chain employs TRBV2 and TRBJ2-1; perhaps TRBD2 as D (6 bases). V was cut by 3 bases and J by 4 bases, with 10 bases left in between. Germline CDR1 reads SNHLY; CDR2 reads FYNNEI. The CDR3 is 14 amino acids. The chain's CDR3 is CASSDGREYNEQFF. CDR3 DNA: TGTGCCAGCAGTGACGGGAGAGAGTACAATGAGCAGTTCTTC.

V is TRBV28 and J is TRBJ2-3; TRBD2 matches at 11 bases. The V gene's germline CDR1 is MDHEN and CDR2 SYDVKM. This CDR3 has 15 amino acids. Trimming at V came to 7 bases and at J to 4 bases, leaving 7 bases not matched to a gene. The CDR3 spells CASNSLAGGADTQYF. The CDR3 DNA sequence: TGTGCCAGCAATTCCCTAGCGGGAGGTGCAGATACGCAGTATTTT.

This chain links TRBV28 with TRBJ2-3; possible D gene TRBD2, 7 bases. The V gene's germline CDR1 is MDHEN and CDR2 SYDVKM. This CDR3 has 14 amino acids. The V end was cut by 6 bases, the J end by 6 bases, with 16 bases between. The CDR3 region has the DNA TGTGCCAGCAGCTTAGCGGGCCAGGGGGATACGCAGTATTTT. Encoded protein: CASSLAGQGDTQYF.

The V and J genes are TRBV18 and TRBJ2-7; TRBD1 matches at 7 bases. CDR1 is KGHSH, CDR2 LQKENI, per germline. CDR3 length: 13 amino acids. The V and J ends lost 3 bases and 6 bases, in that order; junction bases with no gene match: 5. DNA of the CDR3: TGTGCCAGCTCACCCAGGGGGAAGGGCGAGCAGTACTTC. Protein: CASSPRGKGEQYF.

The chain couples TRBV19 to TRBJ2-7; TRBD2 aligns across 11 bases. After removal of 6 bases from V and 5 bases from J, the junction contained 6 bases not matched to a gene. Germline-derived CDR1 and CDR2 are LNHDA and SQIVND (reference sequence). The CDR3 totals 14 residues. The CDR3 DNA reads TGTGCCAGTAGAACTAGCGGGAGTATCAACGAGCAGTACTTC. Residues: CASRTSGSINEQYF. The full variable domain, completed using reference TRBV19 and TRBJ2-7, is DGGITQSPKYLFRKEGQNVTLSCEQNLNHDAMYWYRQDPGQGLRLIYYSQIVNDFQKGDIAEGYSVSREKKESFPLTVTSAQKNPTAFYLCASRTSGSINEQYFGPGTRLTVT.

As to this clone: The sample carries other DNA sequences with the same CDR3. The chain has TRBV7-9 and TRBJ2-5, with TRBD2 matching over 9 bases. The CDR3 length is 15 residues. J lost 3 bases, V lost 1 base, and 3 bases had no gene match. The germline V gene encodes CDR1 SEHNR and CDR2 FQNEAQ (reference sequence). Written as DNA, the CDR3 is TGTGCCAGCAGCTTAGGGGCTAGCGGGAAAGAGACCCAGTACTTC. Its protein product is CASSLGASGKETQYF.

The chain carries TRBV2 and TRBJ2-1, with TRBD1 identical over 7 bases. The CDR3 extends over 15 amino acids. The germline V gene has CDR1 SNHLY and CDR2 FYNNEI. The J segment lost 5 bases and the V segment lost 6 bases, leaving 10 bases of the junction unmatched. The chain's CDR3 is CASSLGTARNNEQFF. CDR3 DNA: TGTGCCAGCAGCCTCGGGACAGCCCGCAACAATGAGCAGTTCTTC.